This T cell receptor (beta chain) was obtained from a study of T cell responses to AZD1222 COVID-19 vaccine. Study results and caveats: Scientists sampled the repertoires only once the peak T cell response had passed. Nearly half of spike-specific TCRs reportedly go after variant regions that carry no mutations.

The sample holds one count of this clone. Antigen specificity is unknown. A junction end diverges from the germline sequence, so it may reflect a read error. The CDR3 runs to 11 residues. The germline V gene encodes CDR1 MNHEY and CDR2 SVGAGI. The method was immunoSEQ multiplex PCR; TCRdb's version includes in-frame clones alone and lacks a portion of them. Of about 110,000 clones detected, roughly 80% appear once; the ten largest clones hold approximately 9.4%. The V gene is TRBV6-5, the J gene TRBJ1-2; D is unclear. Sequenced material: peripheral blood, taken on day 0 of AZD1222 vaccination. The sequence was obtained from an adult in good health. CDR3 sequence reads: CASSLDTERHF. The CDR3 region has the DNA TGTGCCAGCAGCCTCGACACGGAGCGGCACTTC.